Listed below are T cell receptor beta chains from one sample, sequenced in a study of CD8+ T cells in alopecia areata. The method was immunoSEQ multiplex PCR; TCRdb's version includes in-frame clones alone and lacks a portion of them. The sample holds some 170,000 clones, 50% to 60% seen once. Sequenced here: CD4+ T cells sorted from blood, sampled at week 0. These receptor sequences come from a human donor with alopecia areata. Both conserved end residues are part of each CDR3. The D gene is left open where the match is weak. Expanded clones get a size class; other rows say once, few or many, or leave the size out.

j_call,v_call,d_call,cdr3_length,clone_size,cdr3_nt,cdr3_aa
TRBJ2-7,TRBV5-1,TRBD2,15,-,TGCGCCAGCAGGTCGGGACTAGCGGGGATCTACGAGCAGTACTTC,CASRSGLAGIYEQYF
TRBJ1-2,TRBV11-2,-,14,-,TGTGCCAGCAGCTCCCGAGTTGATAACTATGGCTACACCTTC,CASSSRVDNYGYTF
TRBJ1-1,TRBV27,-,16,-,TGTGCCAGCAGTTTATCGCTGACAGGCGGGAACACTGAAGCTTTCTTT,CASSLSLTGGNTEAFF
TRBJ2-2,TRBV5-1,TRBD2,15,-,TGCGCCAGCAGCCCGGGGGGGTCGGACACCGGGGAGCTGTTTTTT,CASSPGGSDTGELFF
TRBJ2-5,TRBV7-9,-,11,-,TGTGCCAGCAGCCCTCTCGAGACCCAGTACTTC,CASSPLETQYF
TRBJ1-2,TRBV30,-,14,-,TGTGCCTGGAACCTAGGGGTATCTAACTATGGCTACACCTTC,CAWNLGVSNYGYTF
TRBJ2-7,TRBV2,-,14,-,TGTGCCAGCACCTCCGGGCCTTCGGTAGGCGAGCAGTACTTC,CASTSGPSVGEQYF
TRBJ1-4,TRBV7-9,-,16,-,TGTGCCAGCAGCTCACTCCCCGGGGCGGCTAATGAAAAACTGTTTTTT,CASSSLPGAANEKLFF
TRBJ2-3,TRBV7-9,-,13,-,TGTGCCAGCAGACCTACGTTCACAGATACGCAGTATTTT,CASRPTFTDTQYF
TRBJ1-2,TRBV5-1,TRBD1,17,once,TGTGCCAGCAGCGGTGGACAGGAGCTCCGTCCAATCTATGGCTACACCTTC,CASSGGQELRPIYGYTF
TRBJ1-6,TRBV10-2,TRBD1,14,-,TGCGCCAGCAGTGCGGGGACAGAAAATTCACCCCTCCACTTT,CASSAGTENSPLHF
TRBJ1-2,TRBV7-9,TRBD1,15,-,TGTGCCAGCAGCTTAAATGACAGGGGGCTTCGTGGCTACACCTTC,CASSLNDRGLRGYTF
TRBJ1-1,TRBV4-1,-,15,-,TGCGCCAGCAGCCAGGAATTTCAGGTGAACACTGAAGCTTTCTTT,CASSQEFQVNTEAFF
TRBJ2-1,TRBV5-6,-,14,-,TGTGCCAGCAGCCAAGACACCTCCTACAATGAGCAGTTCTTC,CASSQDTSYNEQFF
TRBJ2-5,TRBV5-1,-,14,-,TGCGCCAGCAGCCCCGAGCGTGGGAGGGAGACCCAGTACTTC,CASSPERGRETQYF
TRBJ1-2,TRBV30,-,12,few,TGTGCCTGGATTACGGGACTTCGGATATACACCTTC,CAWITGLRIYTF
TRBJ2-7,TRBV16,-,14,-,TGTGCCAGCAGCCAATCTCAGGGCTACTACGAGCAGTACTTC,CASSQSQGYYEQYF